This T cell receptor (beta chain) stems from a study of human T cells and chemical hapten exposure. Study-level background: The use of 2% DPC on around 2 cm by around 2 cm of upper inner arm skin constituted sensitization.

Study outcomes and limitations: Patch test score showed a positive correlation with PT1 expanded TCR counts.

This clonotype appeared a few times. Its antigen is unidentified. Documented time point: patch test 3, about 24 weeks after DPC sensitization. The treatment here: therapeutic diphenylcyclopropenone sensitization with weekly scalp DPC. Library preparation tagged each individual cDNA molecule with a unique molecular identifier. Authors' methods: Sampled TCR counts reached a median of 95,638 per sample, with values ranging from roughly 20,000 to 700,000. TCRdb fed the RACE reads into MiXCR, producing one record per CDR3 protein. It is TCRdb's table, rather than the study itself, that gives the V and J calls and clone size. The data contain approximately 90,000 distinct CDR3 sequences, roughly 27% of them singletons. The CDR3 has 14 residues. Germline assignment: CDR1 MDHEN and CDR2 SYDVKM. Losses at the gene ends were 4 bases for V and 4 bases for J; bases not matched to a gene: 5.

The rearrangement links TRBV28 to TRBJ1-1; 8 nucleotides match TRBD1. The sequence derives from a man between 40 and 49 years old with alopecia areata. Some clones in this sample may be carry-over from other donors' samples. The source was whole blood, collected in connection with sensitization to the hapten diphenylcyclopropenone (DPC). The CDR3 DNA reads TGTGCCAGCAGTTCAGGGGGCCCGGGCACTGAAGCTTTCTTT. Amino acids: CASSSGGPGTEAFF.